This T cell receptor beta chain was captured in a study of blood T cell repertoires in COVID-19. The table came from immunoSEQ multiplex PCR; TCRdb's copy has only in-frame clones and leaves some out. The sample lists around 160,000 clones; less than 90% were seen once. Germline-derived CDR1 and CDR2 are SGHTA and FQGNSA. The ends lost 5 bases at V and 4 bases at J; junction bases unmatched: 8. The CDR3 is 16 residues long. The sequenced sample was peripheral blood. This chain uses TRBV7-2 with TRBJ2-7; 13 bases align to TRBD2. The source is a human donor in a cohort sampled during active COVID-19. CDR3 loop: CASSPPGLAGLYEQYF. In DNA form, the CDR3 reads TGTGCCAGCAGCCCCCCGGGACTAGCGGGACTATACGAGCAGTACTTC.